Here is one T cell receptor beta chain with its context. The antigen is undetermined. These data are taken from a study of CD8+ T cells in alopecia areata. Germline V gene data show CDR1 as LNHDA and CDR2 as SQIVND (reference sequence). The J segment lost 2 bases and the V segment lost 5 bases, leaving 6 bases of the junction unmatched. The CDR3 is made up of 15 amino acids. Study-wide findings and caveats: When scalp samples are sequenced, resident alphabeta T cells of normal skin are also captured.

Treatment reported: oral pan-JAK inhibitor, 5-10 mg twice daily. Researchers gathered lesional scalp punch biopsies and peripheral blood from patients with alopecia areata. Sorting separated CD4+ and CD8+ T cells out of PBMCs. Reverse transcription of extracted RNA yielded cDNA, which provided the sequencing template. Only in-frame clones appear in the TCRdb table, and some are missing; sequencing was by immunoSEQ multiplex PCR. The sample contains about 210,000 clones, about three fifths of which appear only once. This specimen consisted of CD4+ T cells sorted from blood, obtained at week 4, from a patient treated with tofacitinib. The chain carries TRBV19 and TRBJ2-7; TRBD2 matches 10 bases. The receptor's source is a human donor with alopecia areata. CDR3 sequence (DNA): TGTGCCAGTAGTCCAAGACTAGCGGGCCCCTACGAGCAGTACTTC. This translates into CASSPRLAGPYEQYF.